Below, one T cell receptor (beta chain) is given with its context. The source of the sample is a study of blood T cell repertoires in COVID-19. Study as a whole: COVID-19 samples from acute and convalescent phases originated in the United States, Italy and Spain. Nucleic acid was either cDNA or gDNA, and it came from T cells, B-cell-depleted T cells, or PBMCs.

The CDR3 spans 15 residues. V was pared by 0 bases and J by 0 bases, with 10 bases between. The V gene's germline CDR1 is SGHRS and CDR2 YFSETQ. The authors' processing: Cell counts per sample came from amplifying reference gene primers. The table came from immunoSEQ multiplex PCR; TCRdb's copy has only in-frame clones and leaves some out. The V and J calls and clone size come from that table; D and trimming were worked out from the DNA. The data show some 180,000 clones, approximately 80% seen once. The TCR originated in a human donor in a cohort sampled during active COVID-19. The chain employs TRBV5-1 and TRBJ2-7, with D possibly being TRBD1 (6 bases). Sample: peripheral blood. CDR3 nucleotides: TGCGCCAGCAGCTTGGGGACAGAGAGCTCCTACGAGCAGTACTTC. Its translation: CASSLGTESSYEQYF. Based on the CDR3 plus reference TRBV5-1 and TRBJ2-7, the full variable domain is KAGVTQTPRYLIKTRGQQVTLSCSPISGHRSVSWYQQTPGQGLQFLFEYFSETQRNKGNFPGRFSGRQFSNSRSEMNVSTLELGDSALYLCASSLGTESSYEQYFGPGTRLTVT.